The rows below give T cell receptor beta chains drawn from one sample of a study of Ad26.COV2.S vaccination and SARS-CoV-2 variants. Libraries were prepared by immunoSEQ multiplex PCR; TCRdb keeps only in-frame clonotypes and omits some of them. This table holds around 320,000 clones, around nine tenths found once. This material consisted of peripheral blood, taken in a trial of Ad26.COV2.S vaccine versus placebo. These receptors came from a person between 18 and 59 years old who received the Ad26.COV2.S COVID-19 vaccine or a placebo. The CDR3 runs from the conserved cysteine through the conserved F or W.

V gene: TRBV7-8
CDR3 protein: CASSLDRAQRPQHF

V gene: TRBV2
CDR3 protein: CASNLGASGGETQYF

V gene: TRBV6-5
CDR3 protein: CASTPDSYGYTF

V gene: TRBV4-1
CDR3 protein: CASSQMGTGELFF

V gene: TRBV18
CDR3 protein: CASSPPDRAYEQYF

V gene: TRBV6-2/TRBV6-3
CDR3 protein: CASSYTLPDTQYF

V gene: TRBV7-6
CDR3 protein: CASSLAAGYNSPLHF

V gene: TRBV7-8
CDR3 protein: CASSWISGGAGGELFF

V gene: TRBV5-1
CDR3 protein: CASSLRLAGSTDTQYF

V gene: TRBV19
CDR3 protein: CASSTSWDGGYQETQYF

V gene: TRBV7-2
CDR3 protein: CASSLVGADSPLHF

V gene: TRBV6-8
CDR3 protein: CASSSGGYTF

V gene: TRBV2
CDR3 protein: CASSPQNIQYF

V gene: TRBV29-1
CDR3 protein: CSAVIAGVGLNTEAFF

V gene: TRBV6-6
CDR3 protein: CASSRDGSNYGYTF

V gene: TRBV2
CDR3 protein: CASSRDTSNTGELFF

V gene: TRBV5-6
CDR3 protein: CASSLGGRGTEAFF

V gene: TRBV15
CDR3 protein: CATSRGGVPYEQYF

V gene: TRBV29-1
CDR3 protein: CSAGGASNQPQHF

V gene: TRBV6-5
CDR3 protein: CASNSNPGGETQYF

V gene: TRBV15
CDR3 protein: CATSRDSWGNEQFF

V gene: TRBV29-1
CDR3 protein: CSVVMDRGTEAFF

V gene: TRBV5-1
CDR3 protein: CASSFYDRLSYNEQFF

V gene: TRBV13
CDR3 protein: CASSITSGGRGPDTQYF

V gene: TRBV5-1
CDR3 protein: CASSLAVVQDYGYTF

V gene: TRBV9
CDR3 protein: CASSVDTYSYEQYF

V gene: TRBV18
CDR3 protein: CASSPPLSVHSRVGSYNEQFF

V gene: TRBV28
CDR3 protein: CASNARGRGNQPQHF

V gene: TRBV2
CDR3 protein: CASSERTGSGNTIYF

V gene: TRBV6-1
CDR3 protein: CASSERTETYGYTF

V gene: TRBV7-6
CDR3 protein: CASSSGTGAGNTEAFF

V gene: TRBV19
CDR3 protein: CASSIQPGQSYGYTF

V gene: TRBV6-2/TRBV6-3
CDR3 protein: CASSDLRGTGSYGYTF

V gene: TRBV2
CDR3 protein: CASSDRAAILYGYTF

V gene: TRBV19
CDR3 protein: CASSRQARNNQPQHF

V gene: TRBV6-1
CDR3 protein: CASSESGSSPLHF

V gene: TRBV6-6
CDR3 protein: CASSYSEGHREQYF

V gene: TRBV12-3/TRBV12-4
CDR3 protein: CASSYRVLTEAFF

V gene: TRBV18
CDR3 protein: CASRDNFRDGYTF

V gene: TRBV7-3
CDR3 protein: CASSLAGPYTEAFF

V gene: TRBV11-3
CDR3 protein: CASSLEGGSEQYF

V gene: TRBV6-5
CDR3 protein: CASSKQGAGEKLFF

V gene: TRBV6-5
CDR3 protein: CASSPEGLAHEQYF

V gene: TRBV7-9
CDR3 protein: CASSLPRGYNEKLFF

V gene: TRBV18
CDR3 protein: CASSPPGSSNQPQHF

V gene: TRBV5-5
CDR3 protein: CASSLVRRTDTQYF

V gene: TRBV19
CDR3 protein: CASGAEPRDTEAFF

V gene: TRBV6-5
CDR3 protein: CASSRTGLGGYTF

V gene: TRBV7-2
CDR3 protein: CASSSRVNNNQPQHF